This T cell receptor beta chain derives from a study of blood T cells in healthy people across ages. Study summary: Through template switching, about one barcoded beta molecule was captured per two T cells, as measured in model experiments. General study results and limits: TCR beta diversity tracked closely with naive T cell percentage.

Germline V lookup: CDR1 MNHEY, CDR2 SMNVEV (reference sequence). Trimming took 5 bases from V and 8 from J; bases not matched to a gene: 8. The CDR3 is 15 residues long. Points on this clonotype: As yet, its antigen is unknown.

Then a second PCR, running roughly 7 to 11 cycles, was carried out with a sample-barcoded 5' primer and a J-beta primer mix. TCRdb reprocessed the 5' RACE reads with MiXCR, giving one entry per CDR3 protein. The table shows around 1,500,000 distinct CDR3 sequences, with approximately 28% occurring only once. Source material: blood. The chain combines TRBV27 with TRBJ2-1, with 11 bases aligning to TRBD1. This TCR was recovered from a woman in her twenties or thirties in good health. CDR3 in amino acids: CASSDGQGAWDEQFF. DNA for the CDR3: TGTGCCAGCAGTGACGGACAGGGGGCTTGGGATGAGCAGTTCTTC.